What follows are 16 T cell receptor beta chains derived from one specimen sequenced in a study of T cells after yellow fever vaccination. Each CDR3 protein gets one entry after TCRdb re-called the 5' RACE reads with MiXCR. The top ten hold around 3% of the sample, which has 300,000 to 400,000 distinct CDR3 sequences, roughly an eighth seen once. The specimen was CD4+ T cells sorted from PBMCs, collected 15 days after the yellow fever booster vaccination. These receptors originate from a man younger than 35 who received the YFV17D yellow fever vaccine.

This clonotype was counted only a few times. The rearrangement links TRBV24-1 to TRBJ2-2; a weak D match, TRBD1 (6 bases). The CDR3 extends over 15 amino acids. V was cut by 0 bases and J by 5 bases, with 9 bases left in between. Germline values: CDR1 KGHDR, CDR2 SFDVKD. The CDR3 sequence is CATSDLTGSTGELFF. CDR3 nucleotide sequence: TGTGCCACCAGTGATTTGACAGGGTCTACCGGGGAGCTGTTTTTT.

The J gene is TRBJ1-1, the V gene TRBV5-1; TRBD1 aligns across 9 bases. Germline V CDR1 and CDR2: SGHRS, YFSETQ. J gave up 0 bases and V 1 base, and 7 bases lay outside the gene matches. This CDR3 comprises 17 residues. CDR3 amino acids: CASSLWGGQGVNTEAFF. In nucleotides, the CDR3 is TGCGCCAGCAGCTTGTGGGGGGGACAGGGTGTGAACACTGAAGCTTTCTTT.

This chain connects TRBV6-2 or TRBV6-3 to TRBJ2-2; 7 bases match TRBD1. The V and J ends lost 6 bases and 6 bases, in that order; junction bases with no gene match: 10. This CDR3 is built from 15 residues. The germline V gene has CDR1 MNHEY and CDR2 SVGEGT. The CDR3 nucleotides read TGTGCCAGCAGAGAACACAGGGGTGGTGCCGGGGAGCTGTTTTTT. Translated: CASREHRGGAGELFF.

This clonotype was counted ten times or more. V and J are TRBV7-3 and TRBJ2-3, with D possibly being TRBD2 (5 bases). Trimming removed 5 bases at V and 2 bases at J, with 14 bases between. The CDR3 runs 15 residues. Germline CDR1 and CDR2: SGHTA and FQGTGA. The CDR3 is CASSPNGLTTDTQYF. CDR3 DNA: TGTGCCAGCAGCCCCAACGGACTTACCACAGATACGCAGTATTTT. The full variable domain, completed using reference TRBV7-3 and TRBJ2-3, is GAGVSQTPSNKVTEKGKYVELRCDPISGHTALYWYRQSLGQGPEFLIYFQGTGAADDSGLPNDRFFAVRPEGSVSTLKIQRTERGDSAVYLCASSPNGLTTDTQYFGPGTRLTVL.

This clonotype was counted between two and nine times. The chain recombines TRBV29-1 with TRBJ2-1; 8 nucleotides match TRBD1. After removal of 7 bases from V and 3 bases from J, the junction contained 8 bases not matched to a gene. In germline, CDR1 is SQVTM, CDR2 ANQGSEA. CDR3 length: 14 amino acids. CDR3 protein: CSGSGTGVYNEQFF. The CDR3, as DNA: TGCAGCGGTTCCGGGACAGGCGTCTACAATGAGCAGTTCTTC.

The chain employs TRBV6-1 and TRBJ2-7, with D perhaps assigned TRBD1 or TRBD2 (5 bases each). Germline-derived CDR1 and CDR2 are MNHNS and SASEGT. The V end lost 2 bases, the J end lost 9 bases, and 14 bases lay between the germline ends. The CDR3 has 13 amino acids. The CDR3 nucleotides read TGTGCCAGCAGTGAACCCGGGGCCAGTTGGCAGTACGTC. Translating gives CASSEPGASWQYV.

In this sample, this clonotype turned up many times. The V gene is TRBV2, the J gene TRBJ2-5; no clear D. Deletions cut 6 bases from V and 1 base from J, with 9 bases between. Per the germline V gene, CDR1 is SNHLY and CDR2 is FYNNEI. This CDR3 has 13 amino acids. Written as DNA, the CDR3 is TGTGCCAGCAGGCTCAGCCGCCAAGAGACCCAGTACTTC. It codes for CASRLSRQETQYF.

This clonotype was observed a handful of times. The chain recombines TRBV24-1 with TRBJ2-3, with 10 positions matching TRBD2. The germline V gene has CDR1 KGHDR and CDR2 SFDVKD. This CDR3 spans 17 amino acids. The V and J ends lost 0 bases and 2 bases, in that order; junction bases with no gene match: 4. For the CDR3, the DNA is TGTGCCACCAGTGATTTGACTAGCGGGATTAACACAGATACGCAGTATTTT. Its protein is CATSDLTSGINTDTQYF.

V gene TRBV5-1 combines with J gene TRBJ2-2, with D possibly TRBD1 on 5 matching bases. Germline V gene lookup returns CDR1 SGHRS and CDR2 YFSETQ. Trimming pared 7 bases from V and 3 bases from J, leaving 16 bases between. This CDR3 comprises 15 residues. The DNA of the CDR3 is TGCGCCAGCTTTCGCGGTGGCAGGGACACCGGGGAGCTGTTTTTT. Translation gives CASFRGGRDTGELFF.

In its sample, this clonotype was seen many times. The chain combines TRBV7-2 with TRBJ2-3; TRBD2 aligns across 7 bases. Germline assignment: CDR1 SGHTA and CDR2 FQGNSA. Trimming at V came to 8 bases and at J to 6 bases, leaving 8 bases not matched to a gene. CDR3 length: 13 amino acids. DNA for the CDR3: TGTGCCAGCGTGTGGGGGGGTACGGATACGCAGTATTTT. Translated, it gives CASVWGGTDTQYF.

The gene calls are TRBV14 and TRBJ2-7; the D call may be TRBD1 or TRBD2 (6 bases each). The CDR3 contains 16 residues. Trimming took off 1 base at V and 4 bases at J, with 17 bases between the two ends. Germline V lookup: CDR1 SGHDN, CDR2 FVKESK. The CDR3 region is CASSQVRRGARYEQYF. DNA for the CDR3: TGTGCCAGCAGCCAAGTTAGGAGGGGGGCGCGTTACGAGCAGTACTTC.

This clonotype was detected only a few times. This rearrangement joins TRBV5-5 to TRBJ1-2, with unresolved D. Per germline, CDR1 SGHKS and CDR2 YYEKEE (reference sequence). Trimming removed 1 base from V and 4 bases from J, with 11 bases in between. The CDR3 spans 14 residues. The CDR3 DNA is TGTGCCAGCAGCTTGCGGGGAGCGGGCTATGGCTACACCTTC. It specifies CASSLRGAGYGYTF.

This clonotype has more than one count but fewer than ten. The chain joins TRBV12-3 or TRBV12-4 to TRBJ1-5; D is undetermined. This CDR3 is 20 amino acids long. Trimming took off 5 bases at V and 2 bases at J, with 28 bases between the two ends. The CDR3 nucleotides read TGTGCCAGCAGTCCCCGTTGGATCTCGTTGGGAAGACGGGGCAATCAGCCCCAGCATTTT. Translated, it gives CASSPRWISLGRRGNQPQHF.

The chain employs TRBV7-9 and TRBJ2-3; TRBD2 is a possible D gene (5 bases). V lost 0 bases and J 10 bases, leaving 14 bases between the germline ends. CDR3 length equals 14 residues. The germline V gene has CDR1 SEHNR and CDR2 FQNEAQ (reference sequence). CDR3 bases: TGTGCCAGCAGCTTAGCAGGAGTGATCGGGGCGCAGTATTTT. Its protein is CASSLAGVIGAQYF.

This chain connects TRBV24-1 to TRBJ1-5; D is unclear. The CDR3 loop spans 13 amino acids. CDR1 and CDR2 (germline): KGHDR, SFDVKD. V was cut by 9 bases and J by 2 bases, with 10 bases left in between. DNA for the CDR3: TGTGCCACCGGCGGTAGTGGCAATCAGCCCCAGCATTTT. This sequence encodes CATGGSGNQPQHF.

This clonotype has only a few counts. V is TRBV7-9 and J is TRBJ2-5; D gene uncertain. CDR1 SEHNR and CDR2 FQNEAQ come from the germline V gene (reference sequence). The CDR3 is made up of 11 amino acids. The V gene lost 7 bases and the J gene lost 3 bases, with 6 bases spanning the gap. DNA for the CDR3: TGTGCCAGCAACGCTGAAGAGACCCAGTACTTC. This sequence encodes CASNAEETQYF.